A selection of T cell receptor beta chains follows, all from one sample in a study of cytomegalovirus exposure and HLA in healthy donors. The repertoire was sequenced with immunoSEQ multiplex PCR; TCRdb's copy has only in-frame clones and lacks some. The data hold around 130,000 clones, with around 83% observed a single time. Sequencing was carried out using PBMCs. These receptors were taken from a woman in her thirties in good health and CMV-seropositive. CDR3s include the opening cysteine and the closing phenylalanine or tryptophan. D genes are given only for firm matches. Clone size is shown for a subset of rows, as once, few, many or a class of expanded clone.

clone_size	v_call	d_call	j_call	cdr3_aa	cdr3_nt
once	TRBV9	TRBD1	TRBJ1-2	CASSVEDREPYYGYTF	TGTGCCAGCAGCGTGGAGGACAGGGAGCCTTACTATGGCTACACCTTC
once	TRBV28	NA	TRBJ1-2	CASSYQGFYGYTF	TGTGCCAGCAGTTATCAGGGGTTCTATGGCTACACCTTC
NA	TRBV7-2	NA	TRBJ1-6	CASSLYSPILHF	TGTGCCAGCAGCTTATATAGCCCTATCCTCCACTTT
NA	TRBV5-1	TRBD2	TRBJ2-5	CASSSGTSGPQETQYF	TGCGCCAGCAGTTCCGGGACTAGCGGACCCCAAGAGACCCAGTACTTC
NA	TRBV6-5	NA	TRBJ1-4	CASSYSGVATNEKLFF	TGTGCCAGCAGTTACTCGGGAGTTGCAACTAATGAAAAACTGTTTTTT
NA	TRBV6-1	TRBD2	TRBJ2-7	CASSDGGARGYEQYF	TGTGCCAGCAGTGACGGGGGGGCCCGGGGCTACGAGCAGTACTTC
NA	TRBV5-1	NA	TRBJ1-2	CASSFGTNYGYTF	TGCGCCAGCAGCTTCGGGACAAACTATGGCTACACCTTC
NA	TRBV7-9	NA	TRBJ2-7	CASSHRDTYEQYF	TGTGCCAGCAGCCACCGGGACACCTACGAGCAGTACTTC
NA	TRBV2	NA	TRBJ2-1	CASSEALSHNEQFF	TGTGCCAGCAGTGAAGCCCTGTCCCACAATGAGCAGTTCTTC
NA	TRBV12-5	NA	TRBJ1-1	CASGYGLSEAFF	TGTGCTAGTGGATACGGACTGTCTGAAGCTTTCTTT
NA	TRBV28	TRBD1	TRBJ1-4	CASSLLWQGEANEKLFF	TGTGCCAGCAGTTTACTGTGGCAGGGGGAAGCTAATGAAAAACTGTTTTTT
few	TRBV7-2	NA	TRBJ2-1	CASSLGFADEQFF	TGTGCCAGCAGCTTAGGATTTGCGGATGAGCAGTTCTTC
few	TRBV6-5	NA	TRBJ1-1	CATQTGTEAFF	TGTGCCACCCAAACAGGCACTGAAGCTTTCTTT
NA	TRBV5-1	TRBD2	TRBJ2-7	CASSLSPTSVSYEQYF	TGCGCCAGCAGCTTGTCTCCGACTAGCGTCTCCTACGAGCAGTACTTC
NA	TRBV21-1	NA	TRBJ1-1	CASSPSGTANTEAFF	TGTGCCAGCAGCCCTTCAGGGACAGCGAACACTGAAGCTTTCTTT
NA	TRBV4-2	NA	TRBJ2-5	CASSQDTVQETQYF	TGTGCCAGCAGCCAAGATACAGTCCAAGAGACCCAGTACTTC
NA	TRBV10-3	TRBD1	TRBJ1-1	CATTGPLNTEAFF	TGTGCCACGACAGGGCCCTTGAACACTGAAGCTTTCTTT
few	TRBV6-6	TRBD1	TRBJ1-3	CASNRDRGAGNTIYF	TGTGCCAGCAACCGGGACAGGGGAGCTGGAAACACCATATATTTT
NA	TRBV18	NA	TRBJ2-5	CASSPPIGETQYF	TGTGCCAGCTCACCACCGATCGGAGAGACCCAGTACTTC
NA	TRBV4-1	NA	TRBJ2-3	CASSQEGWVAGTDTQYF	TGCGCCAGCAGCCAAGAAGGGTGGGTAGCGGGCACAGATACGCAGTATTTT
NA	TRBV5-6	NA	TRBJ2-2	CASSSQGGGTGELFF	TGTGCCAGCAGCTCACAGGGTGGGGGCACCGGGGAGCTGTTTTTT
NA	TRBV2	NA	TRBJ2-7	CASSEWGRGPYEQYF	TGTGCCAGCAGTGAGTGGGGCAGGGGTCCCTACGAGCAGTACTTC
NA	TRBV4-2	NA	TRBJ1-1	CASSQEWAEAFF	TGTGCCAGCAGCCAAGAATGGGCAGAAGCTTTCTTT
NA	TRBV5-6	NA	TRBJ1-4	CASSYPGGGEKLFF	TGTGCCAGCAGCTACCCGGGAGGGGGAGAAAAACTGTTTTTT
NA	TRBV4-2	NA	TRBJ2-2	CASSQEWGDLGELFF	TGTGCCAGCAGCCAAGAGTGGGGGGACCTTGGGGAGCTGTTTTTT
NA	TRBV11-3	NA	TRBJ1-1	CASSQGGEAFF	TGTGCCAGCAGCCAAGGAGGTGAAGCTTTCTTT
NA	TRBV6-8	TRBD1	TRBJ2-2	CASSRKKEKGAPNTGELFF	TGTGCCAGCAGCCGGAAAAAGGAGAAGGGGGCGCCGAACACCGGGGAGCTGTTTTTT
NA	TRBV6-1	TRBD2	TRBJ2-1	CASSGASGGRDEQFF	TGTGCCAGCAGTGGGGCTAGCGGGGGGCGGGATGAGCAGTTCTTC
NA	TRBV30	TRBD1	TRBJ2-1	CAWSVQGAYNEQFF	TGTGCCTGGAGTGTACAGGGGGCCTACAATGAGCAGTTCTTC
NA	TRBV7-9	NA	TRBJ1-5	CASSLAIRFPGGNQPQHF	TGTGCCAGCAGCTTAGCGATCAGGTTCCCAGGGGGCAATCAGCCCCAGCATTTT
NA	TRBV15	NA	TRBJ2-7	CATSRDPGDEQYF	TGTGCCACCAGCAGAGATCCCGGGGACGAGCAGTACTTC
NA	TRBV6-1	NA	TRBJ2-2	CAGAMNTGELFF	TGTGCGGGAGCCATGAACACCGGGGAGCTGTTTTTT
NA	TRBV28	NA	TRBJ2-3	CASRSSGPDTQYF	TGTGCCAGCAGGTCCTCAGGGCCAGATACGCAGTATTTT
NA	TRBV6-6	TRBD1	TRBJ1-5	CASSTGGHQPQHF	TGTGCCAGCAGCACAGGGGGGCATCAGCCCCAGCATTTT
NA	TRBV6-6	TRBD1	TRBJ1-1	CASKGQGAREAFF	TGTGCCAGCAAAGGACAGGGGGCGCGAGAAGCTTTCTTT
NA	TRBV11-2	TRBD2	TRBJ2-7	CASSPIAGAGYEQYF	TGTGCCAGCAGTCCAATAGCGGGAGCGGGGTACGAGCAGTACTTC
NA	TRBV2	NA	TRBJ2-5	CASSEWVDNPFQETQYF	TGTGCCAGCAGTGAGTGGGTGGACAACCCCTTCCAAGAGACCCAGTACTTC
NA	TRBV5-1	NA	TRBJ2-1	CASSGGSWYNEQFF	TGCGCCAGCAGCGGGGGCAGTTGGTACAATGAGCAGTTCTTC
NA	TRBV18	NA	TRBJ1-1	CASSQTGGGTEAFF	TGTGCCAGCTCACAAACCGGGGGAGGGACTGAAGCTTTCTTT
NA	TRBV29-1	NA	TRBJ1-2	CSVENRFYGYTF	TGCAGCGTTGAGAATCGGTTCTATGGCTACACCTTC
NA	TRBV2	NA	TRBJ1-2	CASSARTLPYGYTF	TGTGCCAGCAGTGCCCGGACACTCCCCTATGGCTACACCTTC
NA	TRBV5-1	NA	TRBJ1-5	CASSLSSDQPQHF	TGCGCCAGCAGCTTGAGTAGTGATCAGCCCCAGCATTTT